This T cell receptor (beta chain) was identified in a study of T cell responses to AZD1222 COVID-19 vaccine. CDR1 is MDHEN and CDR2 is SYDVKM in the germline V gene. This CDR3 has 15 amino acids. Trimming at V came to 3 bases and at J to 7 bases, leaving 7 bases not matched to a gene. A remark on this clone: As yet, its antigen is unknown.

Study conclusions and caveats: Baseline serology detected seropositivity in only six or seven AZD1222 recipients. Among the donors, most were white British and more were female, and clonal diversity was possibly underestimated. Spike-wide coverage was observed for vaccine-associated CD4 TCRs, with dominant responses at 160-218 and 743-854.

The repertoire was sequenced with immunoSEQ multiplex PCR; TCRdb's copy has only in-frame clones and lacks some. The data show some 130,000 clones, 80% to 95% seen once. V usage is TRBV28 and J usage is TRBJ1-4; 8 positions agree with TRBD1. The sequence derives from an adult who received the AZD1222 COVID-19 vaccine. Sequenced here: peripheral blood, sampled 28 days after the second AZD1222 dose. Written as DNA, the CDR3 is TGTGCCAGCAGTTTTGAACAGGGGGGGACTGAAAAACTGTTTTTT. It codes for CASSFEQGGTEKLFF.